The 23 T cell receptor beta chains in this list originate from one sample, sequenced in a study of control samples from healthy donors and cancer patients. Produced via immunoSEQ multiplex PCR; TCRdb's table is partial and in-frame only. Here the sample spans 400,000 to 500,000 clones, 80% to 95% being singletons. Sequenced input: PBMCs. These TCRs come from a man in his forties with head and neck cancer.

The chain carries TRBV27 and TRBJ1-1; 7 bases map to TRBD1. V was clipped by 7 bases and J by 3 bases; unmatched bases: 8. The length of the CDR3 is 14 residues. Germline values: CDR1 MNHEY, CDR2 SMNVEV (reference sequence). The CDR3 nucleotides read TGTGCCAGCACCCCGGGACAGCGAGACACTGAAGCTTTCTTT. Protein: CASTPGQRDTEAFF.

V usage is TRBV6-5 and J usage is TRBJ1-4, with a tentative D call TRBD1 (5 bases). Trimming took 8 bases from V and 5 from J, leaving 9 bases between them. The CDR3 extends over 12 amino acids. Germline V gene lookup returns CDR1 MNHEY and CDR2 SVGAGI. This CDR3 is CASLGDNEKLFF. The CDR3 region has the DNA TGTGCCAGCTTGGGGGACAATGAAAAACTGTTTTTT.

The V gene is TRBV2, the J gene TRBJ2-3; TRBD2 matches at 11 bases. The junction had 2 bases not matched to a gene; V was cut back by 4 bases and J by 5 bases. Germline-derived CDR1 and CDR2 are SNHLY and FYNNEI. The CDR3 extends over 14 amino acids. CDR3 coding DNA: TGTGCCAGCAGTGTACTAGCGGGAGAAGATACGCAGTATTTT. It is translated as CASSVLAGEDTQYF.

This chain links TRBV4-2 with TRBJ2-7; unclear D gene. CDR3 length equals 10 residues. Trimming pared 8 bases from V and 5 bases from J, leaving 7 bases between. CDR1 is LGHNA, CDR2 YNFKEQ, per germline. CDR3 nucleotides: TGTGCCAGCCGCAGTCACGAGCAGTACTTC. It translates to CASRSHEQYF.

The CDR3 protein is CASSYQMGQNYGYTF. The DNA of the CDR3 is TGTGCCAGCAGTTACCAGATGGGGCAGAACTATGGCTACACCTTC. The chain combines TRBV6-5 with TRBJ1-2; maybe TRBD1 (5 bases). CDR3 size: 15 residues. V lost 2 bases, J lost 2 bases, and 12 bases lay in between. The V gene's germline CDR1 is MNHEY and CDR2 SVGAGI.

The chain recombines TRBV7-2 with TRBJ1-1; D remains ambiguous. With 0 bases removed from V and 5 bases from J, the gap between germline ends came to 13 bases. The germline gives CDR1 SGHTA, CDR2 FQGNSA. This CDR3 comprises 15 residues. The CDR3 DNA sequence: TGTGCCAGCAGCTTAGCCTCCGGGTCTAGGACTGAAGCTTTCTTT. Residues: CASSLASGSRTEAFF.

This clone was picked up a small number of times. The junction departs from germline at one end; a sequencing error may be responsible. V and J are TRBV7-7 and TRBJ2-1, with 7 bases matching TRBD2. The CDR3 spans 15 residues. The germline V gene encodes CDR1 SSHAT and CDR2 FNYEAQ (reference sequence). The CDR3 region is CASSTSEFTANEQFF. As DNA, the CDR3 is TGTGCTAGCAGCACTAGCGAATTCACGGCCAATGAGCAGTTCTTC.

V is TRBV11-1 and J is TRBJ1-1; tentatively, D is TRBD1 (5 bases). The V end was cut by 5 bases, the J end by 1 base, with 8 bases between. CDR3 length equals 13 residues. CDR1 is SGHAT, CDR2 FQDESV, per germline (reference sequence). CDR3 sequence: CASSLTGNTEAFF. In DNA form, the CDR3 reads TGTGCCAGCAGCCTTACAGGGAACACTGAAGCTTTCTTT.

The CDR3 DNA reads TGCGCCAGCAGCCAAGTAGGAAATAATTCACCCCTCCACTTT. This gives the protein CASSQVGNNSPLHF. V is TRBV4-1 and J is TRBJ1-6; no reliable D call. The CDR3 totals 14 residues. In germline, CDR1 is MGHRA, CDR2 YSYEKL. The V gene lost 1 base and the J gene lost 5 bases, with 6 bases spanning the gap.

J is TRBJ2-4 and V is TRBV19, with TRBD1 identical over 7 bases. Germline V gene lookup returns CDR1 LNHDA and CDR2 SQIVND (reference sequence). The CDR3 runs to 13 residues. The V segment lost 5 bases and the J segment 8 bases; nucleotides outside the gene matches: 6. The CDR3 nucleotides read TGTGCCAGTAGTCCTGGGGACAGATACATTCAGTACTTC. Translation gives CASSPGDRYIQYF.

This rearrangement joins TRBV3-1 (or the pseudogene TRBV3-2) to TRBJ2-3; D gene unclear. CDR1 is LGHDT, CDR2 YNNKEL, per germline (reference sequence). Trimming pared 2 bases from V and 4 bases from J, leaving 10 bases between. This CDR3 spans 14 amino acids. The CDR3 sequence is CASSQNPDADTQYF. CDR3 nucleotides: TGTGCCAGCAGCCAAAATCCCGATGCAGATACGCAGTATTTT.

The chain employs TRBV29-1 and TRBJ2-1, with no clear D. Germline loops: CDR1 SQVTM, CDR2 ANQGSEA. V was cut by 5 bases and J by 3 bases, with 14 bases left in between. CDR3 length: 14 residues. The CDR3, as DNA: TGCAGCGTTTTGGATGGTGTCGGCTACAATGAGCAGTTCTTC. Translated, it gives CSVLDGVGYNEQFF.

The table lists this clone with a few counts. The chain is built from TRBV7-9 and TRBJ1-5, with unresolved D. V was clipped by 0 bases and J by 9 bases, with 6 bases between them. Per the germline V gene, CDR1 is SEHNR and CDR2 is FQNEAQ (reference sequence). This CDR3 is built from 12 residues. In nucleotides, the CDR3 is TGTGCCAGCAGCTTAGCAGGTACGCCCCAGCATTTT. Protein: CASSLAGTPQHF.

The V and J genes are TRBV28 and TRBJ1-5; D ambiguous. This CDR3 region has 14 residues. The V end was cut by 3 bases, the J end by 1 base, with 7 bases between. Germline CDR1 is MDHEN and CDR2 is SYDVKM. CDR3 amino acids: CASSFSSSNQPQHF. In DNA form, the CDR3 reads TGTGCCAGCAGTTTTTCATCCAGCAATCAGCCCCAGCATTTT.

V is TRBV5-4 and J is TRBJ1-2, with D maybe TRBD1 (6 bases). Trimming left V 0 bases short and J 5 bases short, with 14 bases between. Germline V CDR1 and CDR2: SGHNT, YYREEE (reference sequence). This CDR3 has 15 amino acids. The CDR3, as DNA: TGTGCCAGCAGCTTGGACGCGCGGGGGGCTTATGGCTACACCTTC. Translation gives CASSLDARGAYGYTF.

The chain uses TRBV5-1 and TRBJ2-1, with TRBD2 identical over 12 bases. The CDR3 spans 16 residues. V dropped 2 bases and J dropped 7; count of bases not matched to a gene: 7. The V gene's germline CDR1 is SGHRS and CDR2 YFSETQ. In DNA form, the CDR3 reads TGCGCCAGCAGCTTCTTTCCTAGCGGGGGGGCGAATGAGCAGTTCTTC. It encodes CASSFFPSGGANEQFF.

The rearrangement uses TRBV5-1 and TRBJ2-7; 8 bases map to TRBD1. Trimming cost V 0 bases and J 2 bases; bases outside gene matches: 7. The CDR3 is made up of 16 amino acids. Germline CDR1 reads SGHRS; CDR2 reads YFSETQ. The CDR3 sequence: CASSLGPGQVAYEQYF. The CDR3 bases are TGCGCCAGCAGCTTGGGTCCGGGACAGGTTGCCTACGAGCAGTACTTC.

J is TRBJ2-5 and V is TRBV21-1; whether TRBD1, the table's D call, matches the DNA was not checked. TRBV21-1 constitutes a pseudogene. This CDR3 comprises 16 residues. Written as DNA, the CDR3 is TGTGCCAGCAGCGCTCCAAGGACAGGGGTCGGAGAGACCCAGTACTTC. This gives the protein CASSAPRTGVGETQYF.

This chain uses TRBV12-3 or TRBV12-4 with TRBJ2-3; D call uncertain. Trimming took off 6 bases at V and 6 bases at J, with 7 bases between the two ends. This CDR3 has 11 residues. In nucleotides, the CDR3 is TGTGCCAGCAGGTATACGGATACGCAGTATTTT. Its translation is CASRYTDTQYF.

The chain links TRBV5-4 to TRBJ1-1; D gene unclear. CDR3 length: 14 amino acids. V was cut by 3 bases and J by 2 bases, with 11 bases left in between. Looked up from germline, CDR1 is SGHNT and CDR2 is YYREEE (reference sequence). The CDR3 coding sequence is TGTGCCAGCAGCTGGAGGGCCTCAAACACTGAAGCTTTCTTT. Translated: CASSWRASNTEAFF.

The CDR3, as DNA: TGTGCCAGCAGTGACGGCAAGAGAAAATCCACTTACACCTTC. Protein sequence: CASSDGKRKSTYTF. The chain joins TRBV2 to TRBJ1-2; no definite D call. The CDR3 is 14 residues long. Between the trimmed V and J ends, which lost 3 bases and 11 bases, there was a span of 19 bases. Looked up from germline, CDR1 is SNHLY and CDR2 is FYNNEI. Drawing the rest from reference TRBV2 and TRBJ1-2, the complete variable domain is EPEVTQTPSHQVTQMGQEVILRCVPISNHLYFYWYRQILGQKVEFLVSFYNNEISEKSEIFDDQFSVERPDGSNFTLKIRSTKLEDSAMYFCASSDGKRKSTYTFGSGTRLTVV.

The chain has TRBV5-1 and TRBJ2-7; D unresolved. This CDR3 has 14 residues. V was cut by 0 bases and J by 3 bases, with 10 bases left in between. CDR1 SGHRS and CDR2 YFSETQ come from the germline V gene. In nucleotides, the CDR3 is TGCGCCAGCAGCTTGGAGGGCTCATTCTACGAGCAGTACTTC. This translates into CASSLEGSFYEQYF.

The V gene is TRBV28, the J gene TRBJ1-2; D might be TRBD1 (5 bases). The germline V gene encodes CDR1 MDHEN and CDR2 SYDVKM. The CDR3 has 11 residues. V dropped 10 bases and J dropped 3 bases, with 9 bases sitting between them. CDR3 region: CAIGTDYGYTF. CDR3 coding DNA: TGTGCCATCGGGACCGACTATGGCTACACCTTC.